Each of the 32 T cell receptor beta chains below was sequenced from the same sample in a study of T cell repertoires in cytomegalovirus infection. TCRdb redid the calling of the reads with MiXCR, one entry per CDR3 protein. The sample lists under 300,000 distinct CDR3 sequences; about 15% were seen once. Sequenced input: CD8+ T cells from PBMCs. All receptors come from a human donor in good health (CMV status not recorded). Some clones in this sample may be carry-over from other donors' samples.

The chain's CDR3 is CASSFALRETQYF. CDR3 coding DNA: TGTGCCAGCAGTTTTGCCTTGAGGGAGACCCAGTACTTC. The chain has TRBV6-5 and TRBJ2-5; no firm D call. The CDR3 contains 13 residues. Germline V gene data show CDR1 as MNHEY and CDR2 as SVGAGI. Trimming took 4 bases from V and 5 from J, leaving 11 bases between them.

The chain recombines TRBV28 with TRBJ2-7; D call uncertain. Trimming cost V 5 bases and J 2 bases, with 25 bases left between them. Per the germline V gene, CDR1 is MDHEN and CDR2 is SYDVKM. There are 18 residues in the CDR3. The DNA of the CDR3 is TGTGCCAGCAGTCACTTATTCGTCTGGGATCTAAAACCCTACGAGCAGTACTTC. It is translated as CASSHLFVWDLKPYEQYF.

The chain uses TRBV2 and TRBJ1-2; D perhaps matches TRBD1 (6 bases). V was shortened by 11 bases and J by 2 bases, with 18 bases between the two germline ends. In germline, CDR1 is SNHLY, CDR2 FYNNEI. The CDR3 runs to 14 residues. The CDR3: CALYQGTGNYGYTF. The CDR3 nucleotides read TGTGCCCTCTACCAGGGGACGGGGAACTATGGCTACACCTTC.

This clonotype was counted between two and nine times. V and J are TRBV28 and TRBJ2-7, with 7 bases lining up with TRBD2. The CDR3 totals 14 residues. The germline CDR1 and CDR2 sequences are MDHEN and SYDVKM. The V gene end was trimmed by 5 bases and the J gene end by 6 bases; junction bases not matched to a gene: 10. Here the CDR3 DNA reads TGTGCCAGCAGTCCCAGAGAAGGGGAGGGCGAGCAGTACTTC. This codes for CASSPREGEGEQYF.

The chain combines TRBV28 with TRBJ2-7, with 15 bases identical to TRBD2. The ends lost 4 bases at V and 6 bases at J; junction bases unmatched: 4. The length of the CDR3 is 15 residues. Germline V lookup: CDR1 MDHEN, CDR2 SYDVKM. The CDR3 region is CASSWTSGGAGEQYF. The CDR3 DNA is TGTGCCAGCAGTTGGACTAGCGGGGGGGCAGGCGAGCAGTACTTC.

The chain links TRBV10-3 to TRBJ2-1, with D uncertain. Germline V lookup: CDR1 ENHRY, CDR2 SYGVKD. CDR3 length: 14 residues. Trimming cost V 2 bases and J 7 bases, with 12 bases left between them. The CDR3 sequence: CAISEAIDLNEQFF. The CDR3 region has the DNA TGTGCCATCAGTGAGGCTATAGACTTAAATGAGCAGTTCTTC.

This clonotype came up many times. This chain links TRBV20-1 with TRBJ2-5, with D maybe TRBD2 (6 bases). The CDR3 extends over 15 amino acids. Germline CDR1 reads DFQATT; CDR2 reads SNEGSKA (reference sequence). Between the trimmed V and J ends, which lost 0 bases and 2 bases, there was a span of 13 bases. The CDR3 region has the DNA TGCAGTGCTAGAGACTGGAGGGTCGAACAAGAGACCCAGTACTTC. Translating gives CSARDWRVEQETQYF.

There are a few counts of this clonotype. The chain carries TRBV9 and TRBJ2-2; possible D gene TRBD1, 6 bases. V dropped 3 bases and J dropped 6 bases, with 12 bases sitting between them. Germline V gives CDR1 SGDLS, CDR2 YYNGEE. The CDR3 consists of 14 residues. In DNA, the CDR3 is TGTGCCAGCAGCGCCTTACAGGGTTCCGGGGAGCTGTTTTTT. Protein product: CASSALQGSGELFF.

This clonotype was found a few times. The rearrangement joins TRBV15 to TRBJ2-7, with D perhaps matching TRBD2 (5 bases). This CDR3 is built from 15 residues. In germline, CDR1 is LNHNV, CDR2 YYDKDF (reference sequence). Trimming stripped 2 bases from V and 0 bases from J, with 11 bases between. The CDR3 DNA follows: TGTGCCACCAGCAGAAGCGGAGCGGCCTCCTACGAGCAGTACTTC. It codes for CATSRSGAASYEQYF.

In its sample, this clonotype was seen many times. This chain connects TRBV11-2 to TRBJ2-5, with D unresolved. Germline CDR1 reads SGHAT; CDR2 reads FQNNGV. The CDR3 loop spans 12 amino acids. V was cut by 5 bases and J by 4 bases, with 8 bases left in between. CDR3: CASSQPRETQYF. In DNA, the CDR3 is TGTGCCAGCAGCCAACCCCGAGAGACCCAGTACTTC.

This clonotype was observed many times. This rearrangement joins TRBV27 to TRBJ2-7; TRBD1 aligns across 10 bases. J gave up 6 bases and V 3 bases, and 2 bases lay outside the gene matches. Germline loops: CDR1 MNHEY, CDR2 SMNVEV (reference sequence). The CDR3 has 13 amino acids. The CDR3 coding sequence is TGTGCCAGCAGTTTTGGGACAGGGGCCGAGCAGTACTTC. This gives the protein CASSFGTGAEQYF.

Written as DNA, the CDR3 is TGTGCCAGCAGCCGTCCCGGGTCTTCGTACACTGAAGCTTTCTTT. It encodes CASSRPGSSYTEAFF. V gene TRBV7-9 combines with J gene TRBJ1-1, with unresolved D. The CDR3 is 15 amino acids. V lost 5 bases and J lost 3, with 16 bases in between. Germline assignment: CDR1 SEHNR and CDR2 FQNEAQ (reference sequence).

This clonotype was recorded a few times. This rearrangement joins TRBV11-2 to TRBJ2-1; D is possibly TRBD1 (6 bases). This CDR3 contains 18 residues. Germline V gene lookup returns CDR1 SGHAT and CDR2 FQNNGV. Trimming left V 3 bases short and J 6 bases short, with 24 bases between. In nucleotides, the CDR3 is TGTGCCAGCAGCTTTCCGGGACATTCCCCCGAGGGTGGCAATGAGCAGTTCTTC. This sequence encodes CASSFPGHSPEGGNEQFF.

The rearrangement uses TRBV5-1 and TRBJ2-1; a possible D gene is TRBD1 (5 bases). Germline assignment: CDR1 SGHRS and CDR2 YFSETQ. This CDR3 spans 16 amino acids. Trimming removed 0 bases at V and 8 bases at J, with 18 bases between. The chain's CDR3 is CASSLGTGPGLDEQFF. The CDR3 nucleotides are TGCGCCAGCAGCTTGGGCACGGGCCCAGGGTTGGATGAGCAGTTCTTC.

J is TRBJ1-1 and V is TRBV7-2; D call uncertain. The V end was cut by 2 bases, the J end by 2 bases, with 12 bases between. The CDR3 runs 15 residues. CDR1 and CDR2 (germline): SGHTA, FQGNSA. Here the CDR3 DNA reads TGTGCCAGCAGCTTAATTCCTTGGAGTAACACTGAAGCTTTCTTT. Translated, it gives CASSLIPWSNTEAFF.

This chain uses TRBV6-6 with TRBJ2-5; 7 bases are shared with TRBD2. V lost 0 bases to trimming and J lost 4 bases; unmatched junction nucleotides: 5. The CDR3 covers 15 residues. CDR1 MNHNY and CDR2 SVGAGI come from the germline V gene (reference sequence). CDR3 DNA sequence: TGTGCCAGCAGTTACTCGGAGGCGGGGGTAGAGACCCAGTACTTC. As protein: CASSYSEAGVETQYF.

This chain links TRBV2 with TRBJ1-2; D possibly corresponds to TRBD1 (5 bases). Trimming cost V 8 bases and J 1 base, with 11 bases left between them. Germline CDR1 is SNHLY and CDR2 is FYNNEI. The CDR3 runs 13 residues. CDR3 in amino acids: CASSGRSNYGYTF. CDR3 bases: TGTGCCAGCTCGGGACGGAGTAACTATGGCTACACCTTC.

The rearrangement links TRBV5-4 to TRBJ2-1; a weak D match, TRBD2 (6 bases). The V and J ends lost 0 bases and 0 bases respectively, with 16 bases between them. CDR3 length: 18 amino acids. The germline CDR1 and CDR2 sequences are SGHNT and YYREEE (reference sequence). The CDR3 spells CASSLGFGGESSYNEQFF. In nucleotides, the CDR3 is TGTGCCAGCAGCTTGGGATTCGGCGGGGAGAGCTCCTACAATGAGCAGTTCTTC.

In nucleotides, the CDR3 is TGCGCCAGCAGCCAAGCGTGGACTGAAAAACTGTTTTTT. It encodes CASSQAWTEKLFF. V gene TRBV4-1 combines with J gene TRBJ1-4; D unresolved. Trimming took off 1 base at V and 7 bases at J, with 7 bases between the two ends. CDR3 length equals 13 residues. From germline, CDR1 is MGHRA and CDR2 YSYEKL.

This clonotype was counted only a few times. The chain joins TRBV19 to TRBJ1-1, with D unresolved. V was trimmed by 1 base and J by 7 bases, leaving 10 bases between them. This CDR3 comprises 13 residues. The V gene's germline CDR1 is LNHDA and CDR2 SQIVND (reference sequence). The CDR3 DNA sequence: TGTGCCAGTAGTATAGCCAGGACCAGTGAAGCTTTCTTT. It yields the protein CASSIARTSEAFF. Combining the CDR3 with reference TRBV19 and TRBJ1-1 gives the whole variable domain DGGITQSPKYLFRKEGQNVTLSCEQNLNHDAMYWYRQDPGQGLRLIYYSQIVNDFQKGDIAEGYSVSREKKESFPLTVTSAQKNPTAFYLCASSIARTSEAFFGQGTRLTVV.

This clonotype was recorded at least ten times. The rearrangement uses TRBV28 and TRBJ2-5; D remains unclear. The V end was cut by 3 bases, the J end by 0 bases, with 8 bases between. CDR1 and CDR2 (germline): MDHEN, SYDVKM. The CDR3 contains 14 residues. The chain's CDR3 is CASSFAFDQETQYF. The DNA for the CDR3 is TGTGCCAGCAGTTTCGCGTTCGACCAAGAGACCCAGTACTTC.

The chain couples TRBV4-3 to TRBJ1-2; D is undetermined. The CDR3 has 15 amino acids. V dropped 1 base and J dropped 3 bases, with 12 bases sitting between them. CDR1 is LGHNA and CDR2 is YSLEER in the germline V gene. CDR3 protein: CASSQVVSSDYGYTF. In nucleotides, the CDR3 is TGCGCCAGCAGCCAAGTCGTCAGTTCCGACTATGGCTACACCTTC.

This clonotype was seen a few times. The chain is built from TRBV28 and TRBJ1-1, with a tentative D call TRBD1 (6 bases). V dropped 6 bases and J dropped 5 bases, with 16 bases sitting between them. The CDR3 extends over 14 amino acids. Germline loops: CDR1 MDHEN, CDR2 SYDVKM. This chain's CDR3 is CASRASGEWTEAFF. CDR3 coding DNA: TGTGCCAGCAGAGCATCAGGGGAATGGACTGAAGCTTTCTTT.

This clonotype occurred many times. This chain connects TRBV11-2 to TRBJ1-4; no clear D gene. Trimming removed 5 bases from V and 0 bases from J, with 13 bases in between. The germline V gene encodes CDR1 SGHAT and CDR2 FQNNGV. The CDR3 loop spans 16 amino acids. The CDR3 protein is CASSPPSTTTNEKLFF. The CDR3 nucleotides read TGTGCCAGCAGCCCACCCTCAACAACAACTAATGAAAAACTGTTTTTT.

This clonotype was detected a few times. As DNA, the CDR3 is TGTGCCAGCGGGGACAGCCTGAGCTCTGGGGCCAACGTCCTGACTTTC. Encoded protein: CASGDSLSSGANVLTF. The gene calls are TRBV9 and TRBJ2-6; TRBD1 matches at 7 bases. The CDR3 runs to 16 residues. Germline V CDR1 and CDR2: SGDLS, YYNGEE. Trimming removed 7 bases from V and 0 bases from J; junction bases left unmatched: 7. The complete variable domain, with remaining parts taken from reference TRBV9 and TRBJ2-6, reads DSGVTQTPKHLITATGQRVTLRCSPRSGDLSVYWYQQSLDQGLQFLIQYYNGEERAKGNILERFSAQQFPDLHSELNLSSLELGDSALYFCASGDSLSSGANVLTFGAGSRLTVL.

This clonotype was recorded at least ten times. The V gene is TRBV27, the J gene TRBJ2-3; 11 bases align to TRBD2. Trimming cost V 5 bases and J 1 base; bases outside gene matches: 8. CDR1 is MNHEY and CDR2 is SMNVEV in the germline V gene (reference sequence). This CDR3 region has 17 residues. CDR3 nucleotide sequence: TGTGCCAGCAGTCCTTGGAGACTAGCGGGGCGCACAGATACGCAGTATTTT. As protein: CASSPWRLAGRTDTQYF.

The gene calls are TRBV14 and TRBJ2-7; a weak D match, TRBD2 (6 bases). In germline, CDR1 is SGHDN, CDR2 FVKESK. V lost 4 bases, J lost 3 bases, and 10 bases lay in between. The CDR3 has 13 residues. The CDR3 sequence: CASSRGVLYEQYF. The CDR3 coding sequence is TGTGCCAGCAGCCGCGGGGTCCTCTACGAGCAGTACTTC.

V usage is TRBV6-5 and J usage is TRBJ1-6, with TRBD1 matching 10 bases. The germline gives CDR1 MNHEY, CDR2 SVGAGI. V gave up 8 bases and J gave up 7 bases; unmatched junction bases: 2. The CDR3 totals 13 residues. CDR3 nucleotide sequence: TGTGCCAGCCGGACAGGGGGGAATTCACCCCTCCACTTT. Protein: CASRTGGNSPLHF.

The chain is built from TRBV6-1 and TRBJ2-3; 8 positions match TRBD1. CDR3 size: 13 residues. The V segment lost 6 bases and the J segment 4 bases; nucleotides outside the gene matches: 3. CDR1 and CDR2 from the germline V gene are MNHNS and SASEGT. CDR3 sequence (DNA): TGTGCCAGCAGGAAGACAGGGGCAGATACGCAGTATTTT. Amino acids: CASRKTGADTQYF.

This clonotype has a handful of counts. The gene calls are TRBV15 and TRBJ1-2; D not certain. Trimming stripped 0 bases from V and 4 bases from J, with 18 bases between. The germline V gene encodes CDR1 LNHNV and CDR2 YYDKDF (reference sequence). CDR3 length equals 17 residues. Here the CDR3 reads CATSRDLGSTYSYGYTF. CDR3 nucleotides: TGTGCCACCAGCAGAGATCTCGGGTCAACGTATAGCTATGGCTACACCTTC. The full variable domain, in which reference TRBV15 and TRBJ1-2 provide the parts outside the CDR3, is DAMVIQNPRYQVTQFGKPVTLSCSQTLNHNVMYWYQQKSSQAPKLLFHYYDKDFNNEADTPDNFQSRRPNTSFCFLDIRSPGLGDTAMYLCATSRDLGSTYSYGYTFGSGTRLTVV.

This clonotype was counted between two and nine times. This chain connects TRBV12-3 or TRBV12-4 to TRBJ1-1; 7 nucleotides match TRBD1. V shed 6 bases, J shed 4 bases, and the junction held 17 bases outside the gene matches. This CDR3 spans 17 amino acids. CDR3 region: CASSPGGGSSGGTEAFF. The CDR3 DNA reads TGTGCCAGCAGCCCCGGGGGGGGTAGTTCAGGGGGCACTGAAGCTTTCTTT.

This clonotype was counted between two and nine times. The chain uses TRBV6-1 and TRBJ1-5; D remains ambiguous. V shed 1 base and J shed 0 bases, with 13 bases lying between them. CDR3 length: 17 residues. In germline, CDR1 is MNHNS, CDR2 SASEGT. The CDR3, as DNA: TGTGCCAGCAGTGAAGACTATGGCGGTTATAGCAATCAGCCCCAGCATTTT. As protein: CASSEDYGGYSNQPQHF.